This passage covers 10 T cell receptor beta chains from one sample sequenced in a study of cytomegalovirus exposure and HLA in healthy donors. PCR primers comprised 60 Vbeta and 13 Jbeta primers. Sequencing used immunoSEQ multiplex PCR; TCRdb keeps in-frame clones, though not all of them. The sample holds about 140,000 clones; around 78% are singletons and the top ten take about 2.4%. Material for sequencing was PBMCs. The receptors derive from a woman younger than 35 in good health and CMV-seropositive.

This clone was observed a few times. The chain is built from TRBV7-9 and TRBJ2-2; 8 positions agree with TRBD1. Germline lookup yields CDR1 SEHNR and CDR2 FQNEAQ (reference sequence). The CDR3 spans 15 residues. The V gene end was trimmed by 4 bases and the J gene end by 1 base; junction bases not matched to a gene: 2. The chain's CDR3 is CASSSGTGNTGELFF. For the CDR3, the DNA is TGTGCCAGCAGCTCGGGGACAGGGAACACCGGGGAGCTGTTTTTT.

V gene TRBV5-4 combines with J gene TRBJ2-1; 9 bases match TRBD2. Looked up from germline, CDR1 is SGHNT and CDR2 is YYREEE (reference sequence). Germline trimming cut 7 bases from V and 2 bases from J; bases unmatched to any gene: 7. The CDR3 covers 15 residues. Here the CDR3 reads CASSLGGGAYNEQFF. Here the CDR3 DNA reads TGTGCCAGCTCACTTGGCGGGGGGGCCTACAATGAGCAGTTCTTC.

The J gene is TRBJ2-1, the V gene TRBV2, with 9 bases fitting TRBD2. The CDR3 consists of 15 residues. The J segment lost 7 bases and the V segment lost 5 bases, leaving 9 bases of the junction unmatched. Germline CDR1 SNHLY, CDR2 FYNNEI. The CDR3 DNA reads as TGTGCCAGCAGTAAGGATAGCGGGGGAATTAATGAGCAGTTCTTC. As protein: CASSKDSGGINEQFF.

The chain has TRBV4-3 and TRBJ1-2; a possible D gene is TRBD1 (6 bases). The V gene lost 1 base and the J gene lost 5 bases, with 11 bases spanning the gap. CDR3 size: 14 residues. Germline loops: CDR1 LGHNA, CDR2 YSLEER. The CDR3 DNA follows: TGCGCCAGCAGCCAAGGGTACAGGGATTATGGCTACACCTTC. Translated: CASSQGYRDYGYTF.

This clone was detected only a few times. V gene TRBV4-3 combines with J gene TRBJ1-5, with 9 positions matching TRBD1. The CDR3 is made up of 16 amino acids. Unmatched junction bases numbered 4, after V lost 1 base and J lost 3 bases. The germline V gene encodes CDR1 LGHNA and CDR2 YSLEER. CDR3 coding DNA: TGCGCCAGCAGCCAAGGGACAGGGGTGAACAATCAGCCCCAGCATTTT. The encoded protein is CASSQGTGVNNQPQHF.

The J gene is TRBJ2-3, the V gene TRBV5-1, with 11 bases identical to TRBD1. The CDR3 runs 17 residues. V shed 1 base and J 2 bases; nucleotides not matched to a gene: 6. CDR1 and CDR2 (germline): SGHRS, YFSETQ. Here the CDR3 reads CASSLSGQGAFTDTQYF. The CDR3 DNA is TGCGCCAGCAGCTTGTCCGGACAGGGGGCTTTCACAGATACGCAGTATTTT. Filled out from reference TRBV5-1 and TRBJ2-3, the complete variable domain reads KAGVTQTPRYLIKTRGQQVTLSCSPISGHRSVSWYQQTPGQGLQFLFEYFSETQRNKGNFPGRFSGRQFSNSRSEMNVSTLELGDSALYLCASSLSGQGAFTDTQYFGPGTRLTVL.

This clone was observed a handful of times. This chain links TRBV5-4 with TRBJ1-5; D ambiguous. V lost 3 bases, J lost 11 bases, and 12 bases lay in between. CDR1 and CDR2 (germline): SGHNT, YYREEE (reference sequence). The CDR3 runs 12 residues. CDR3 sequence (DNA): TGTGCCAGCAGCTCGGACGGGAGGACCCAGCATTTT. As protein: CASSSDGRTQHF.

The V and J genes are TRBV5-1 and TRBJ2-5, with D perhaps TRBD1 (6 bases). Trimming shortened V by 5 bases and J by 2 bases, and 13 bases separated the two germline ends. Germline loops: CDR1 SGHRS, CDR2 YFSETQ. This CDR3 contains 14 residues. This CDR3 reads CASSGWTAQETQYF. CDR3 bases: TGCGCCAGCAGTGGTTGGACAGCACAAGAGACCCAGTACTTC.

This chain uses TRBV7-2 with TRBJ1-2; unclear D gene. V was shortened by 3 bases and J by 1 base, with 9 bases between the two germline ends. CDR3 size: 14 residues. Germline values: CDR1 SGHTA, CDR2 FQGNSA. The CDR3, as DNA: TGTGCCAGCAGCTTCTCTACTATTAACTATGGCTACACCTTC. Its protein is CASSFSTINYGYTF.

V usage is TRBV19 and J usage is TRBJ2-7, with a tentative D call TRBD1 (6 bases). This CDR3 is 12 amino acids long. Trimming left V 5 bases short and J 5 bases short, with 10 bases between. Per the germline V gene, CDR1 is LNHDA and CDR2 is SQIVND (reference sequence). Written as DNA, the CDR3 is TGTGCCAGTAGTCCAGGGGCTCACGAGCAGTACTTC. Translation gives CASSPGAHEQYF.